The 12 T cell receptor beta chains in this list originate from one sample, sequenced in a study of T cell responses to AZD1222 COVID-19 vaccine. TCRdb keeps only in-frame clones here, not all; method: immunoSEQ multiplex PCR. This table holds about 110,000 clones, approximately 90% found once. Sequencing used peripheral blood, obtained on day 0 of AZD1222 vaccination. The source is an adult in good health.

The chain carries TRBV28 and TRBJ2-1, with 8 bases fitting TRBD2. J was trimmed by 0 bases and V by 6 bases; bases with no gene match: 4. Germline values: CDR1 MDHEN, CDR2 SYDVKM. The CDR3 runs to 15 residues. CDR3 protein: CASRQRGSSYNEQFF. The CDR3 bases are TGTGCCAGCAGACAGCGGGGGAGCTCCTACAATGAGCAGTTCTTC. The full variable domain, completed using reference TRBV28 and TRBJ2-1, is DVKVTQSSRYLVKRTGEKVFLECVQDMDHENMFWYRQDPGLGLRLIYFSYDVKMKEKGDIPEGYSVSREKKERFSLILESASTNQTSMYLCASRQRGSSYNEQFFGPGTRLTVL.

This clone is a singleton in its sample. The rearrangement links TRBV5-4 to TRBJ2-3; 10 bases match TRBD2. The J segment lost 1 base and the V segment lost 0 bases, leaving 2 bases of the junction unmatched. This CDR3 comprises 16 residues. Germline assignment: CDR1 SGHNT and CDR2 YYREEE (reference sequence). This CDR3 reads CASSLDLAGGTDTQYF. CDR3 bases: TGTGCCAGCAGCTTGGATCTAGCGGGAGGCACAGATACGCAGTATTTT.

The V and J genes are TRBV11-3 and TRBJ2-1, with 11 bases that match TRBD2. The CDR3 totals 17 residues. Germline CDR1 reads SGHNT; CDR2 reads YENEEA. Germline trimming cut 3 bases from V and 3 bases from J; bases unmatched to any gene: 7. The CDR3 loop reads CASSLGLTSGVYNEQFF. The DNA of the CDR3 is TGTGCCAGCAGCTTGGGTTTGACTAGCGGGGTCTACAATGAGCAGTTCTTC.

This clone showed up just once. V gene TRBV6-2 or TRBV6-3 combines with J gene TRBJ2-3; 10 bases are shared with TRBD1. V lost 4 bases and J lost 3; bases outside the gene matches: 7. This CDR3 contains 16 residues. Germline CDR1 MNHEY, CDR2 SVGEGT. The CDR3 reads CASSSHPGQGTDTQYF. The CDR3 coding sequence is TGTGCCAGCAGTTCACACCCGGGACAGGGGACAGATACGCAGTATTTT.

The chain recombines TRBV11-2 with TRBJ2-7; D uncertain. CDR1 and CDR2 (germline): SGHAT, FQNNGV. CDR3 length: 13 residues. With 0 bases removed from V and 9 bases from J, the gap between germline ends came to 12 bases. The CDR3 protein is CASSLDFQMGQYF. In DNA form, the CDR3 reads TGTGCCAGCAGCTTAGATTTCCAGATGGGGCAGTACTTC. Combining the CDR3 with reference TRBV11-2 and TRBJ2-7 gives the whole variable domain EAGVAQSPRYKIIEKRQSVAFWCNPISGHATLYWYQQILGQGPKLLIQFQNNGVVDDSQLPKDRFSAERLKGVDSTLKIQPAKLEDSAVYLCASSLDFQMGQYFGPGTRLTVT.

The rearrangement links TRBV6-5 to TRBJ1-5, with D tentatively TRBD1 (5 bases). The V end was cut by 7 bases, the J end by 4 bases, with 17 bases between. CDR1 is MNHEY and CDR2 is SVGAGI in the germline V gene. The CDR3 contains 15 residues. For the CDR3, the DNA is TGTGCCAGCATCCAATATCCGGGGGGGAATCAGCCCCAGCATTTT. Translation gives CASIQYPGGNQPQHF.

The rearrangement links TRBV28 to TRBJ2-1; D is unresolved. Germline V gene sequence: CDR1 MDHEN, CDR2 SYDVKM. This CDR3 comprises 16 residues. V lost 1 base, J lost 0 bases, and 10 bases lay in between. CDR3 in DNA: TGTGCCAGCAGTTTATTCCGGCCTAGCTCCTACAATGAGCAGTTCTTC. Its protein product is CASSLFRPSSYNEQFF. Full variable domain (outside the CDR3, taken from reference TRBV28 and TRBJ2-1): DVKVTQSSRYLVKRTGEKVFLECVQDMDHENMFWYRQDPGLGLRLIYFSYDVKMKEKGDIPEGYSVSREKKERFSLILESASTNQTSMYLCASSLFRPSSYNEQFFGPGTRLTVL.

The chain is built from TRBV4-1 and TRBJ1-6; maybe TRBD1 (5 bases). In germline, CDR1 is MGHRA, CDR2 YSYEKL. The CDR3 totals 15 residues. V lost 1 base and J lost 9, with 13 bases in between. CDR3 bases: TGCGCCAGCAGCCAAGTGATCCAAAGGGGTTCACCCCTCCACTTT. This codes for CASSQVIQRGSPLHF.

This sequence joins TRBV2 and TRBJ1-2; TRBD1 matches at 10 bases. Germline V lookup: CDR1 SNHLY, CDR2 FYNNEI. Unmatched junction bases numbered 7, after V lost 2 bases and J lost 7 bases. The CDR3 has 15 residues. The CDR3 sequence is CASSEWAGQGGGYTF. CDR3 nucleotides: TGTGCCAGCAGTGAATGGGCCGGACAGGGGGGTGGCTACACCTTC.

For the CDR3, the DNA is TGTGCCAGCAGTTCTAGACCTCCGGGCAGCCTGGGGGCCCAGTACTTC. It specifies CASSSRPPGSLGAQYF. The genes are TRBV11-2 and TRBJ2-5; D might be TRBD1 or TRBD2, each matching 5 bases. Looked up from germline, CDR1 is SGHAT and CDR2 is FQNNGV. V was shortened by 6 bases and J by 9 bases, with 26 bases between the two germline ends. This CDR3 region has 16 residues.

This CDR3 reads CASRGRGSTF. The CDR3 nucleotides are TGTGCCAGCAGAGGGAGGGGATCCACCTTC. This rearrangement joins TRBV2 to TRBJ1-2; D may be TRBD1 (5 bases). The CDR3 extends over 10 amino acids. The V end lost 6 bases, the J end lost 13 bases, and 12 bases lay between the germline ends. The V gene's germline CDR1 is SNHLY and CDR2 FYNNEI.

The chain links TRBV9 to TRBJ2-1; tentatively, D is TRBD2 (5 bases). This CDR3 region has 13 residues. Trimming took off 4 bases at V and 8 bases at J, with 13 bases between the two ends. Germline CDR1 and CDR2: SGDLS and YYNGEE. CDR3 bases: TGTGCCAGCAGCACTCCCCCGGGGTATGAGCAGTTCTTC. It specifies CASSTPPGYEQFF.